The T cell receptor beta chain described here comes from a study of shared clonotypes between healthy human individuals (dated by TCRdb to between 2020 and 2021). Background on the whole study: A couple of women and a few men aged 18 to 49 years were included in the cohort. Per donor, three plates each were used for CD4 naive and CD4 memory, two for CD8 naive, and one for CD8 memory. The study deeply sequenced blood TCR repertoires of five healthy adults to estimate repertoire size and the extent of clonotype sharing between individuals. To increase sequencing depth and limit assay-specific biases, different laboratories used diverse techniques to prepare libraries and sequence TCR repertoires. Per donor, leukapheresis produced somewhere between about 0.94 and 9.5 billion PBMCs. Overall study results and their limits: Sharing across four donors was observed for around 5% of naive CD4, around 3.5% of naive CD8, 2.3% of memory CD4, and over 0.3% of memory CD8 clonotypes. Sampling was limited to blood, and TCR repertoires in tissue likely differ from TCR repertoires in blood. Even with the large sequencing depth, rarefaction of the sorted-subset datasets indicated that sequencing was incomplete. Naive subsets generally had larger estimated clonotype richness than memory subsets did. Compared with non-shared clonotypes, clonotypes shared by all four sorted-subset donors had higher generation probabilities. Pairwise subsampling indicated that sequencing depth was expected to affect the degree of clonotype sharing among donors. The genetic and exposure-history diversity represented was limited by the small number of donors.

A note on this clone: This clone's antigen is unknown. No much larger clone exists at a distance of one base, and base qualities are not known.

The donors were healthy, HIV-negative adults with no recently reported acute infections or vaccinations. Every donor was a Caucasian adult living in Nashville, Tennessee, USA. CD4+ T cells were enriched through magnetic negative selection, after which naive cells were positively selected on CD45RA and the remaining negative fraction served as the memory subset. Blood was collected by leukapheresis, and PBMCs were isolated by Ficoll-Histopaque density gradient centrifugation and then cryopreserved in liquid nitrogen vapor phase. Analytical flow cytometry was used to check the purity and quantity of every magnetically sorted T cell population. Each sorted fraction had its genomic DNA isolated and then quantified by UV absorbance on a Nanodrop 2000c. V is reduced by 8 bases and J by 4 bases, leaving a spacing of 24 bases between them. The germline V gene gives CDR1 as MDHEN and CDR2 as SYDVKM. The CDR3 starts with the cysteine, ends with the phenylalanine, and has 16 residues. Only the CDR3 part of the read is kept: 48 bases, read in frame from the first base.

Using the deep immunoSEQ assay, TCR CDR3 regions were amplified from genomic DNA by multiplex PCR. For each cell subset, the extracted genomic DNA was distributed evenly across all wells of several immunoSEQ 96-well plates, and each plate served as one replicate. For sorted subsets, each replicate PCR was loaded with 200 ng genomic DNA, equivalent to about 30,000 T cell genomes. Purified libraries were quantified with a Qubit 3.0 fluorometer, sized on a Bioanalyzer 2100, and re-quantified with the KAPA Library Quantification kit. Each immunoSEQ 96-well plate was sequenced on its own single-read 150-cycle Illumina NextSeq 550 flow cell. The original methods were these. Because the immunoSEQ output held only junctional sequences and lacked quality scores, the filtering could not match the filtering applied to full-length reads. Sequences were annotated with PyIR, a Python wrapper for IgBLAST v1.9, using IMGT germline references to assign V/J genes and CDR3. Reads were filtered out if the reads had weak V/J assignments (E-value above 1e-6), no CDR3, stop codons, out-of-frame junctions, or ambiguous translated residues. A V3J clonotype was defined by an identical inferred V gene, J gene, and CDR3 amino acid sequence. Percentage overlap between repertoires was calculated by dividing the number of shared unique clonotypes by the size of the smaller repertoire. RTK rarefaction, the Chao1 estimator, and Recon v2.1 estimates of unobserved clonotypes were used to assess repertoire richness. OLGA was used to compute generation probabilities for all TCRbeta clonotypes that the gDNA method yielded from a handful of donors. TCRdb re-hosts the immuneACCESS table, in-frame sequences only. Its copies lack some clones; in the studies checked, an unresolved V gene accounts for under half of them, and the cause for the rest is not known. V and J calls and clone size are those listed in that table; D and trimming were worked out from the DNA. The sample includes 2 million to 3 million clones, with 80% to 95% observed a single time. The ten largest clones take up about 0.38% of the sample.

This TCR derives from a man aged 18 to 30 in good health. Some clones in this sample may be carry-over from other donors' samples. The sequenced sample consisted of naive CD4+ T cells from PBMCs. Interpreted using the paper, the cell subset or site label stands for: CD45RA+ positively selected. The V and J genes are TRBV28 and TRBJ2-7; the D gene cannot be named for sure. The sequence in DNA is TGTGCCAGCGTTGGAATGAATGGGCAGACGATATACGAGCAGTACTTC. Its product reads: CASVGMNGQTIYEQYF.